This T cell receptor beta chain originates from a study of blood T cell repertoires in COVID-19. The repertoire was sequenced with immunoSEQ multiplex PCR; TCRdb's copy has only in-frame clones and lacks some. This table has 100,000 to 130,000 clones, about 91% appearing once. Germline CDR1 KGHSH, CDR2 LQKENI. This CDR3 has 20 residues. The V end lost 2 bases, the J end lost 0 bases, and 22 bases lay between the germline ends. The chain is built from TRBV18 and TRBJ1-4; D not resolved. Material: peripheral blood. This clonotype was obtained from a man aged 50 to 59 with active or convalescent COVID-19. CDR3: CASSPFDTLGAGTTNEKLFF. The CDR3 DNA follows: TGTGCCAGCTCACCATTTGATACTCTCGGAGCGGGTACAACTAATGAAAAACTGTTTTTT. The complete variable domain, with remaining parts taken from reference TRBV18 and TRBJ1-4, reads NAGVMQNPRHLVRRRGQEARLRCSPMKGHSHVYWYRQLPEEGLKFMVYLQKENIIDESGMPKERFSAEFPKEGPSILRIQQVVRGDSAAYFCASSPFDTLGAGTTNEKLFFGSGTQLSVL.